These 24 T cell receptor beta chains originate from one sample sequenced in a study of early T cells in non-severe SARS-CoV-2 infection. A single record per CDR3 protein comes from TCRdb applying MiXCR to the 5' RACE reads. The data hold approximately 45,000 distinct CDR3 sequences, with under 13% observed a single time. Sequenced sample: whole blood. The receptors stem from an adult who was a healthcare worker with PCR-confirmed SARS-CoV-2 infection or an uninfected control (not recorded which).

The table lists this clonotype with many counts. The V and J genes are TRBV11-3 and TRBJ2-5; 11 bases map to TRBD2. This CDR3 contains 14 residues. Losses at the gene ends were 4 bases for V and 5 bases for J; bases not matched to a gene: 3. Germline V CDR1 and CDR2: SGHNT, YENEEA. The CDR3 is CASSSGLAAETQYF. Written as DNA, the CDR3 is TGTGCCAGCAGCTCGGGACTAGCGGCGGAGACCCAGTACTTC.

This clonotype was seen more than once but under ten times. The chain joins TRBV11-2 to TRBJ2-3, with a possible D match to TRBD2 (7 bases). The germline V gene has CDR1 SGHAT and CDR2 FQNNGV. V shed 0 bases and J shed 6 bases, with 13 bases lying between them. The CDR3 consists of 15 residues. Here the CDR3 reads CASSLDGGGRDTQYF. The DNA of the CDR3 is TGTGCCAGCAGCTTAGATGGGGGGGGCCGTGATACGCAGTATTTT.

This clonotype was recorded many times. The chain combines TRBV18 with TRBJ2-1; D may match TRBD1 or TRBD2 (6 bases each). The CDR3 has 15 residues. CDR1 is KGHSH, CDR2 LQKENI, per germline. Trimming pared 3 bases from V and 5 bases from J, leaving 14 bases between. The CDR3 coding sequence is TGTGCCAGCTCACCGCCTGGAGGGGGAAACAATGAGCAGTTCTTC. Protein: CASSPPGGGNNEQFF. Variable domain in full (rest from reference TRBV18 and TRBJ2-1): NAGVMQNPRHLVRRRGQEARLRCSPMKGHSHVYWYRQLPEEGLKFMVYLQKENIIDESGMPKERFSAEFPKEGPSILRIQQVVRGDSAAYFCASSPPGGGNNEQFFGPGTRLTVL.

This clonotype was seen at least ten times. This chain uses TRBV12-3 or TRBV12-4 with TRBJ1-4; 7 nucleotides match TRBD1. The CDR3 has 14 amino acids. Trimming removed 6 bases from V and 7 bases from J; junction bases left unmatched: 8. CDR3 loop: CASSPQGIVEKLFF. For the CDR3, the DNA is TGTGCCAGCAGCCCACAGGGGATCGTTGAAAAACTGTTTTTT.

In regard to this clonotype: A much larger clone sits a single nucleotide away, making a read error possible. CDR3 coding DNA: TGTGCCAGCAGCAGGGGGGCTAGCGATCAGCCCCAGCATTTT. It codes for CASSRGASDQPQHF. The chain has TRBV9 and TRBJ1-5, with D possibly matching TRBD1 (6 bases). CDR3 size: 14 residues. From germline, CDR1 is SGDLS and CDR2 YYNGEE. The variable domain in full, with the rest retrieved from reference TRBV9 and TRBJ1-5, is DSGVTQTPKHLITATGQRVTLRCSPRSGDLSVYWYQQSLDQGLQFLIQYYNGEERAKGNILERFSAQQFPDLHSELNLSSLELGDSALYFCASSRGASDQPQHFGDGTRLSIL.

The chain employs TRBV9 and TRBJ2-5, with D perhaps matching TRBD1 or TRBD2 (5 bases each). This CDR3 contains 14 residues. V lost 2 bases to trimming and J lost 0 bases, with 8 bases between them. The germline gives CDR1 SGDLS, CDR2 YYNGEE. The CDR3 DNA sequence: TGTGCCAGCAGCGTCGGGACCCACCAAGAGACCCAGTACTTC. This gives the protein CASSVGTHQETQYF.

This clonotype has a count of ten or more. The CDR3 spells CASSYSIWTEGGSNQPQHF. CDR3 DNA: TGTGCCAGCAGTTACTCGATTTGGACGGAGGGAGGAAGCAATCAGCCCCAGCATTTT. V usage is TRBV6-2 or TRBV6-3 and J usage is TRBJ1-5; no clear D. Germline V gene lookup returns CDR1 MNHEY and CDR2 SVGEGT. Deletions cut 0 bases from V and 1 base from J, with 19 bases between. CDR3 length equals 19 residues.

This clonotype was found a few times. This chain's CDR3 is CASKIVAGLYGYTF. The DNA of the CDR3 is TGTGCCAGCAAAATCGTGGCAGGCTTGTATGGCTACACCTTC. The chain is built from TRBV6-6 and TRBJ1-2; D unresolved. V lost 7 bases, J lost 5 bases, and 17 bases lay in between. The V gene's germline CDR1 is MNHNY and CDR2 SVGAGI (reference sequence). This CDR3 region has 14 residues.

This clonotype showed up many times. This rearrangement joins TRBV4-1 to TRBJ2-5; D is possibly TRBD2 (5 bases). Trimming removed 0 bases at V and 4 bases at J, with 15 bases between. Germline CDR1 and CDR2: MGHRA and YSYEKL. CDR3 length: 16 amino acids. The CDR3 here is CASSQDHGRRRETQYF. For the CDR3, the DNA is TGCGCCAGCAGCCAAGATCACGGCAGGAGGAGAGAGACCCAGTACTTC.

The chain combines TRBV3-1 with TRBJ1-2; TRBD1 might be the D (5 bases). The CDR3 covers 16 residues. The germline V gene has CDR1 LGHDT and CDR2 YNNKEL (reference sequence). With 0 bases removed from V and 1 base from J, the gap between germline ends came to 12 bases. The DNA of the CDR3 is TGTGCCAGCAGCCAAGAACCGGGACGAATTAACTATGGCTACACCTTC. Translating gives CASSQEPGRINYGYTF.

In its sample, this clonotype was seen a few times. The chain has TRBV18 and TRBJ1-1; D may be TRBD1 (5 bases). CDR3 length equals 14 residues. Germline CDR1 is KGHSH and CDR2 is LQKENI. V lost 1 base and J lost 0, with 6 bases in between. Here the CDR3 DNA reads TGTGCCAGCTCACCACGAGGGGTGAACACTGAAGCTTTCTTT. It specifies CASSPRGVNTEAFF.

This clonotype was observed a few times. This sequence joins TRBV3-1 and TRBJ2-1; 9 nucleotides align to TRBD2. Germline CDR1 and CDR2: LGHDT and YNNKEL (reference sequence). V was clipped by 2 bases and J by 8 bases; unmatched bases: 13. This CDR3 comprises 17 residues. CDR3 DNA: TGTGCCAGCAGCCAACCTTATTTCGGGACTAGCAGGTATGAGCAGTTCTTC. It codes for CASSQPYFGTSRYEQFF.

Many counts were recorded for this clonotype. The V call is TRBV5-6, the J call TRBJ2-5; no reliable D call. Germline V gene data show CDR1 as SGHDT and CDR2 as YYEEEE. Trimming cost V 0 bases and J 3 bases, with 12 bases left between them. CDR3 length: 15 amino acids. The CDR3 is CASSLARQKKETQYF. CDR3 coding DNA: TGTGCCAGCAGCTTGGCAAGGCAGAAGAAAGAGACCCAGTACTTC.

This clonotype was seen at least ten times. This sequence joins TRBV10-3 and TRBJ2-2; D possibly corresponds to TRBD2 (7 bases). V lost 2 bases to trimming and J lost 4 bases, with 11 bases between them. The CDR3 consists of 15 residues. CDR1 and CDR2 from the germline V gene are ENHRY and SYGVKD. CDR3 loop: CAISERGAPTGELFF. CDR3 nucleotide sequence: TGTGCCATCAGTGAGCGGGGGGCTCCCACCGGGGAGCTGTTTTTT.

This clonotype was counted a few times. The gene calls are TRBV6-5 and TRBJ2-7; no definite D call. The V and J ends lost 2 bases and 1 base respectively, with 6 bases between them. The CDR3 is made up of 13 amino acids. CDR1 is MNHEY, CDR2 SVGAGI, per germline. The CDR3 spells CASSYGGSYEQYF. For the CDR3, the DNA is TGTGCCAGCAGTTACGGTGGATCCTACGAGCAGTACTTC.

This clonotype was observed at least ten times. The gene calls are TRBV3-1 and TRBJ1-6; unclear D gene. CDR3 length equals 14 residues. Germline assignment: CDR1 LGHDT and CDR2 YNNKEL (reference sequence). V lost 2 bases and J lost 8, with 10 bases in between. CDR3 in DNA: TGTGCCAGCAGCCAACGTGTGATTGATTCACCCCTCCACTTT. Translated, it gives CASSQRVIDSPLHF.

As DNA, the CDR3 is TGCGCCAGCAGCCAAGGGTCCGCAGGGGCGGGTAATGAAAAACTGTTTTTT. Encoded protein: CASSQGSAGAGNEKLFF. The rearrangement uses TRBV4-1 and TRBJ1-4; TRBD1 might be the D (6 bases). The length of the CDR3 is 17 residues. CDR1 is MGHRA and CDR2 is YSYEKL in the germline V gene. The V gene lost 1 base and the J gene lost 4 bases, with 16 bases spanning the gap.

In this sample, this clonotype turned up a few times. This chain connects TRBV3-1 to TRBJ1-1; D perhaps matches TRBD1 (6 bases). CDR3 length: 15 amino acids. V gave up 7 bases and J gave up 0 bases, with 15 bases separating them. Germline V gives CDR1 LGHDT, CDR2 YNNKEL (reference sequence). CDR3 loop: CASNIRGQLNTEAFF. CDR3 DNA: TGTGCCAGCAACATCCGAGGACAGTTGAACACTGAAGCTTTCTTT. The full variable domain, rest sourced from reference TRBV3-1 and TRBJ1-1, is DTAVSQTPKYLVTQMGNDKSIKCEQNLGHDTMYWYKQDSKKFLKIMFSYNNKELIINETVPNRFSPKSPDKAHLNLHINSLELGDSAVYFCASNIRGQLNTEAFFGQGTRLTVV.

This clonotype has a count of ten or more. The chain uses TRBV19 and TRBJ1-6; D call uncertain. The CDR3 has 14 residues. Trimming removed 2 bases from V and 5 bases from J, with 7 bases in between. Germline V lookup: CDR1 LNHDA, CDR2 SQIVND (reference sequence). The CDR3 protein is CASSIRGNNSPLHF. The DNA for the CDR3 is TGTGCCAGTAGTATACGTGGGAATAATTCACCCCTCCACTTT.

This clonotype was seen at least ten times. The J gene is TRBJ2-3, the V gene TRBV11-3; perhaps TRBD2 as D (5 bases). This CDR3 has 15 residues. CDR1 is SGHNT, CDR2 YENEEA, per germline. V lost 4 bases to trimming and J lost 0 bases, with 11 bases between them. The CDR3: CASSSSTSSTDTQYF. CDR3 in DNA: TGTGCCAGCAGCTCTAGCACCTCTAGCACAGATACGCAGTATTTT.

This clonotype was counted ten times or more. V gene TRBV5-4 combines with J gene TRBJ2-3, with D tentatively TRBD2 (6 bases). CDR1 SGHNT and CDR2 YYREEE come from the germline V gene (reference sequence). Trimming took 2 bases from V and 1 from J, leaving 8 bases between them. The CDR3 loop spans 14 amino acids. CDR3 residues: CASSFGGGTDTQYF. For the CDR3, the DNA is TGTGCCAGCAGCTTTGGAGGGGGCACAGATACGCAGTATTTT. Together with reference TRBV5-4 and TRBJ2-3, the CDR3 gives the full variable domain: ETGVTQSPTHLIKTRGQQVTLRCSSQSGHNTVSWYQQALGQGPQFIFQYYREEENGRGNFPPRFSGLQFPNYSSELNVNALELDDSALYLCASSFGGGTDTQYFGPGTRLTVL.

The table lists this clonotype with a few counts. The chain recombines TRBV7-2 with TRBJ2-5; D not certain. Trimming left V 5 bases short and J 5 bases short, with 18 bases between. Germline loops: CDR1 SGHTA, CDR2 FQGNSA. This CDR3 comprises 15 residues. The CDR3 loop reads CASSPDPDPRETQYF. The CDR3 region has the DNA TGTGCCAGCAGCCCCGACCCCGACCCCAGGGAGACCCAGTACTTC.

This clonotype was counted ten times or more. The J gene is TRBJ2-2, the V gene TRBV11-3; a weak D match, TRBD1 (6 bases). CDR1 and CDR2 from the germline V gene are SGHNT and YENEEA. The CDR3 covers 18 residues. V was pared by 6 bases and J by 4 bases, with 24 bases between. The CDR3 region has the DNA TGTGCCAGCAGACCCCATCAGACAGGCCTCCGTGGCACCGGGGAGCTGTTTTTT. Encoded protein: CASRPHQTGLRGTGELFF. The variable domain in full, completed from reference TRBV11-3 and TRBJ2-2, reads EAGVVQSPRYKIIEKKQPVAFWCNPISGHNTLYWYLQNLGQGPELLIRYENEEAVDDSQLPKDRFSAERLKGVDSTLKIQPAELGDSAVYLCASRPHQTGLRGTGELFFGEGSRLTVL.

V usage is TRBV12-3 or TRBV12-4 and J usage is TRBJ2-7; tentatively, D is TRBD1 (6 bases). The V gene lost 3 bases and the J gene lost 5 bases, with 11 bases spanning the gap. This CDR3 is 13 amino acids long. The CDR3 sequence: CASSFLQGNEQYF. In nucleotides, the CDR3 is TGTGCCAGCAGTTTTCTACAGGGCAACGAGCAGTACTTC.